These T cell receptor beta chains were read from a single sample in a study of Graves' ophthalmopathy and Graves' hyperthyroidism. TCRdb recomputed calls from the multiplex PCR reads with MiXCR, one row per CDR3 protein. The table shows 1 million to 1.3 million distinct CDR3 sequences, with about 36% occurring only once. The sequenced material came from peripheral blood or thyroid tissue (not recorded which). The receptors were gathered from an adult man with Graves' hyperthyroidism. CDR3s include the opening cysteine and the closing phenylalanine or tryptophan. D genes are given only for firm matches. Part of the rows lack a size; the others show once, few, many or a class for expanded clones.

cdr3_aa	cdr3_nt	d_call	clone_size	v_call	j_call
CASSRTGTSRSCEQYF	TGTGCCAGCAGTCGTACCGGGACTAGCAGATCCTGCGAGCAGTACTTC	TRBD2	-	TRBV7-9	TRBJ2-7
CASSEVDWSEKLFF	TGTGCCAGCAGTGAAGTGGACTGGAGTGAAAAACTGTTTTTT	-	-	TRBV6-5	TRBJ1-4
CASSAGRRGYYEQYF	TGTGCCAGCAGCGCCGGCCGTCGGGGATACTACGAGCAGTACTTC	-	many	TRBV7-9	TRBJ2-7
CASSLERLEQYF	TGTGCCAGCAGCTTAGAGAGGTTAGAGCAGTACTTC	-	-	TRBV7-9	TRBJ2-7
CASSYPGEREHEQYF	TGTGCCAGCAGCTATCCGGGGGAGCGGGAGCACGAGCAGTACTTC	TRBD2	few	TRBV3-1	TRBJ2-7
CASSTRSSPLVAETQYF	TGTGCCAGCAGCACCCGGAGTTCCCCGTTGGTGGCAGAGACCCAGTACTTC	-	many	TRBV7-2	TRBJ2-5
CAISFQEGNSPLHF	TGTGCCATCAGTTTCCAGGAGGGTAATTCACCCCTCCACTTT	-	many	TRBV10-3	TRBJ1-6
CSARVGLSTDTQYF	TGCAGTGCTAGAGTAGGGCTCAGCACAGATACGCAGTATTTT	-	once	TRBV20-1	TRBJ2-3
CASSKLQGPLNQPQHF	TGTGCCAGCAGCAAACTTCAGGGACCTTTGAATCAGCCCCAGCATTTT	-	few	TRBV6-1	TRBJ1-5
CASSLYQGHDNSPLHF	TGTGCCAGCAGCTTATATCAGGGTCACGATAATTCACCCCTCCACTTT	-	-	TRBV7-3	TRBJ1-6
CATRDEGAKEKLFF	TGTGCCACCAGGGACGAAGGGGCGAAGGAAAAACTGTTTTTT	-	many	TRBV10-3	TRBJ1-4
CASSIRRVNTEAFF	TGTGCCAGCAGCATACGGCGGGTGAACACTGAAGCTTTCTTT	-	-	TRBV7-8	TRBJ1-1
CASRTGTGPYEQYF	TGTGCCAGCAGAACCGGGACAGGCCCCTACGAGCAGTACTTC	TRBD1	many	TRBV5-1	TRBJ2-7
CASCTGTGRGYTF	TGTGCCAGCTGCACCGGGACAGGGCGAGGCTACACCTTC	TRBD1	-	TRBV7-7	TRBJ1-2
CSVEGRAEAFF	TGCAGCGTTGAGGGAAGGGCTGAAGCTTTCTTT	-	-	TRBV29-1	TRBJ1-1
CAIRAGGGLNTEAFF	TGTGCCATCAGGGCAGGAGGGGGTTTGAACACTGAAGCTTTCTTT	-	many	TRBV10-3	TRBJ1-1
CASSIRVGNQPQQYF	TGTGCCAGTAGTATCCGGGTTGGCAATCAGCCCCAGCAGTACTTC	-	-	TRBV19	TRBJ2-7
CATQQSREEGYTF	TGTGCTACCCAGCAGTCCAGGGAGGAGGGCTACACCTTC	-	few	TRBV10-3	TRBJ1-2
CASSQSGASNSPLHF	TGCGCCAGCAGCCAATCGGGAGCTAGTAATTCACCCCTCCACTTT	-	-	TRBV4-1	TRBJ1-6
CASSQDIGGSGRANEQYF	TGTGCCAGCAGCCAAGATATAGGGGGAAGCGGGAGGGCAAACGAGCAGTACTTC	TRBD2	-	TRBV7-2	TRBJ2-7
CASSPNWGDARTTGELFF	TGTGCCAGCAGCCCGAACTGGGGTGACGCCCGTACCACCGGGGAGCTGTTTTTT	-	-	TRBV7-8	TRBJ2-2
CASSGQGVTGFQEIETRETQYF	TGTGCCAGCAGTGGCCAGGGAGTAACAGGGTTCCAAGAGATTGAGACGCGAGAGACCCAGTACTTC	-	-	TRBV25-1	TRBJ2-5
CASSLARGDHGYTF	TGTGCCAGCAGCTTAGCCCGGGGGGACCATGGCTACACCTTC	-	-	TRBV7-6	TRBJ1-2
CASSSRQGHEHF	TGTGCCAGCAGCTCCCGGCAGGGACACGAGCATTTT	-	-	TRBV7-2	TRBJ1-5
CASSFLNRDRGQTYEQYF	TGTGCCAGCAGCTTCCTAAACCGGGACAGGGGGCAGACCTACGAGCAGTACTTC	TRBD1	few	TRBV11-2	TRBJ2-7
CASSDVPSGSVSYEQYF	TGTGCCAGCAGTGATGTGCCTAGCGGGAGCGTTTCCTACGAGCAGTACTTC	TRBD2	once	TRBV6-1	TRBJ2-7
CSARMGRDSAGNTIYF	TGCAGTGCTAGGATGGGAAGGGATAGCGCTGGAAACACCATATATTTT	-	few	TRBV20-1	TRBJ1-3
CANRAGGGEQYF	TGTGCCAACCGTGCAGGGGGCGGAGAGCAGTACTTC	TRBD1	once	TRBV2	TRBJ2-7
CASSYQGGTELYEQYF	TGTGCCAGCAGTTACCAAGGAGGGACAGAGCTCTACGAGCAGTACTTC	-	few	TRBV6-5	TRBJ2-7
CAIMRDGHYEQYF	TGTGCCATCATGCGGGACGGTCACTACGAGCAGTACTTC	-	many	TRBV10-3	TRBJ2-7
CARSGQGKLYEQYF	TGTGCCAGGAGCGGACAGGGGAAACTCTACGAGCAGTACTTC	TRBD1	-	TRBV6-5	TRBJ2-7
CASSGLGGANVLTF	TGTGCCAGCAGTGGCCTAGGTGGGGCCAACGTCCTGACTTTC	-	once	TRBV6-5	TRBJ2-6
CASSRDGTEAFF	TGTGCCAGCAGCCGGGACGGCACTGAAGCTTTCTTT	-	many	TRBV5-5	TRBJ1-1
CASSSNMGLIGETQYF	TGTGCCAGCAGCTCGAATATGGGATTGATAGGGGAGACCCAGTACTTC	-	many	TRBV7-6	TRBJ2-5
CASRWPGELFF	TGTGCCAGCAGGTGGCCCGGGGAGCTGTTTTTT	-	-	TRBV12-3/TRBV12-4	TRBJ2-2
CAWSFGGGDEQYF	TGTGCCTGGAGTTTCGGGGGGGGGGACGAGCAGTACTTC	TRBD2	-	TRBV6-6	TRBJ2-7
CSAGDRVVELFF	TGCAGTGCTGGGGACAGGGTTGTGGAGCTGTTTTTT	TRBD1	few	TRBV20-1	TRBJ2-2